The 14 T cell receptor beta chains below come from one sample, sequenced in a study of cytomegalovirus exposure and HLA in healthy donors. The PCR made use of 60 Vbeta and 13 Jbeta primers. Data came from immunoSEQ multiplex PCR; TCRdb stores just in-frame clones and leaves some out. The sample includes approximately 130,000 clones, about 75% of them seen just once. Source material: PBMCs. The receptor source for this set is a woman aged 40 to 50 in good health and CMV-seronegative.

The gene calls are TRBV10-3 and TRBJ1-1, with 7 bases lining up with TRBD1. Germline loops: CDR1 ENHRY, CDR2 SYGVKD. V was pared by 6 bases and J by 2 bases, with 12 bases of the junction left unmatched. The CDR3 is 16 residues long. Written as DNA, the CDR3 is TGTGCCATCAGATTCGAACGACAGGGACGTAACACTGAAGCTTTCTTT. Residues: CAIRFERQGRNTEAFF.

This rearrangement joins TRBV10-3 to TRBJ1-2, with D unresolved. V shed 3 bases and J shed 4 bases, with 6 bases lying between them. The CDR3 contains 12 residues. Germline values: CDR1 ENHRY, CDR2 SYGVKD. CDR3 sequence: CAISEQSYGYTF. CDR3 coding DNA: TGTGCCATCAGTGAACAGTCCTATGGCTACACCTTC.

The V and J genes are TRBV4-1 and TRBJ2-2; 7 bases align to TRBD1. CDR3 length: 16 residues. CDR1 MGHRA and CDR2 YSYEKL come from the germline V gene. V lost 0 bases and J lost 7; bases outside the gene matches: 8. The CDR3 DNA is TGCGCCAGCAGCCAAGATCCGCAAGGGGGCTTCGGGGAGCTGTTTTTT. This encodes CASSQDPQGGFGELFF.

The chain joins TRBV2 to TRBJ2-2; D is undetermined. Between the trimmed V and J ends, which lost 6 bases and 0 bases, there was a span of 11 bases. Germline V lookup: CDR1 SNHLY, CDR2 FYNNEI. There are 15 residues in the CDR3. CDR3 DNA sequence: TGTGCCAGCAGGGCCGCTAGACCGAACACCGGGGAGCTGTTTTTT. It codes for CASRAARPNTGELFF. Full variable domain (rest looked up from reference TRBV2 and TRBJ2-2): EPEVTQTPSHQVTQMGQEVILRCVPISNHLYFYWYRQILGQKVEFLVSFYNNEISEKSEIFDDQFSVERPDGSNFTLKIRSTKLEDSAMYFCASRAARPNTGELFFGEGSRLTVL.

This clone has only a few counts. The chain joins TRBV29-1 to TRBJ1-1, with TRBD1 identical over 7 bases. The CDR3 consists of 16 residues. The germline gives CDR1 SQVTM, CDR2 ANQGSEA. V shed 4 bases, J shed 0 bases, and the junction held 11 bases outside the gene matches. The chain's CDR3 is CSVVLSGQNMNTEAFF. The CDR3 region has the DNA TGCAGCGTTGTACTTTCGGGACAGAATATGAACACTGAAGCTTTCTTT.

V gene TRBV21-1 combines with J gene TRBJ1-1; the D call in the table, TRBD1, was not verified against the DNA. TRBV21-1 is recorded as a pseudogene. The CDR3 sequence is 17 residues long. In nucleotides, the CDR3 is TGTGCCAGCAGCCCAAAACATACAGGGAATTCGAACACTGAAGCTTTCTTT. It translates to CASSPKHTGNSNTEAFF.

The rearrangement joins TRBV9 to TRBJ2-3, with 7 nucleotides matching TRBD2. The CDR3 length is 17 residues. V was pared by 0 bases and J by 0 bases, with 7 bases of the junction left unmatched. Germline lookup yields CDR1 SGDLS and CDR2 YYNGEE. The CDR3 region has the DNA TGTGCCAGCAGCGTAGAGCGGGAATTGGGGAGCACAGATACGCAGTATTTT. It translates to CASSVERELGSTDTQYF. Full variable domain (outside the CDR3, taken from reference TRBV9 and TRBJ2-3): DSGVTQTPKHLITATGQRVTLRCSPRSGDLSVYWYQQSLDQGLQFLIQYYNGEERAKGNILERFSAQQFPDLHSELNLSSLELGDSALYFCASSVERELGSTDTQYFGPGTRLTVL.

V usage is TRBV7-8 and J usage is TRBJ1-4, with D perhaps matching TRBD1 (6 bases). Germline loops: CDR1 SGHVS, CDR2 FQNEAQ. V gave up 7 bases and J gave up 9 bases, with 18 bases separating them. This CDR3 has 14 amino acids. The CDR3 nucleotides read TGTGCCAGCACCCCCGACAGGTCGTCTAAAAAACTGTTTTTT. Protein product: CASTPDRSSKKLFF.

The count of this clone is one. The chain recombines TRBV2 with TRBJ2-7, with D unresolved. V lost 1 base and J 12 bases, leaving 10 bases between the germline ends. The CDR3 runs 11 residues. CDR1 is SNHLY and CDR2 is FYNNEI in the germline V gene. The CDR3 DNA reads TGTGCCAGCAGTGAAGTAGCCTATTCGTACTTC. This encodes CASSEVAYSYF.

This clone has more than one count but fewer than ten. The rearrangement joins TRBV5-1 to TRBJ1-2; tentative D call: TRBD1 (5 bases). The germline CDR1 and CDR2 sequences are SGHRS and YFSETQ. The CDR3 has 16 residues. The V end was cut by 2 bases, the J end by 2 bases, with 16 bases between. The CDR3 DNA sequence: TGCGCCAGCAGCTTAGACGGGGGAGTCTCGAACTATGGCTACACCTTC. This sequence encodes CASSLDGGVSNYGYTF.

The chain's CDR3 is CASRIQGNTEAFF. The CDR3 coding sequence is TGTGCCAGCAGGATCCAGGGGAACACTGAAGCTTTCTTT. The rearrangement links TRBV7-9 to TRBJ1-1, with a possible D match to TRBD1 (5 bases). V was cut by 6 bases and J by 1 base, with 9 bases left in between. Germline loops: CDR1 SEHNR, CDR2 FQNEAQ (reference sequence). The CDR3 is 13 amino acids.

This clone came up once. The chain uses TRBV6-6 and TRBJ1-1; D uncertain. The V end lost 5 bases, the J end lost 2 bases, and 9 bases lay between the germline ends. The germline V gene encodes CDR1 MNHNY and CDR2 SVGAGI (reference sequence). The CDR3 has 13 amino acids. CDR3 protein: CASSARTNTEAFF. The DNA for the CDR3 is TGTGCCAGCAGTGCACGGACTAACACTGAAGCTTTCTTT.

This clone was counted a few times. This chain uses TRBV7-3 with TRBJ2-1; D call uncertain. The CDR3 is made up of 13 amino acids. Between the trimmed V and J ends, which lost 2 bases and 5 bases, there was a span of 7 bases. Germline-derived CDR1 and CDR2 are SGHTA and FQGTGA. Here the CDR3 reads CASSLSSDNEQFF. As DNA, the CDR3 is TGTGCCAGCAGCTTATCCTCGGACAATGAGCAGTTCTTC.

This clone occurred a few times. The rearrangement uses TRBV30 and TRBJ2-3, with TRBD1 matching over 8 bases. CDR1 and CDR2 (germline): GTSNPN, SVGIG (reference sequence). Trimming took 0 bases from V and 5 from J; bases not matched to a gene: 7. CDR3 length: 15 amino acids. The CDR3 spells CAWSVQGAIKDTQYF. As DNA, the CDR3 is TGTGCCTGGAGTGTCCAGGGGGCGATAAAAGATACGCAGTATTTT.